This record looks at one TCR beta chain sequence and its context. This specimen comes from a study of blood T cell repertoires in COVID-19. Original processing notes: Amplification of reference gene primers provided the estimated nucleated cell counts. Sequencing was performed with immunoSEQ multiplex PCR; in TCRdb, only in-frame clones are kept and a portion is missing. Clone size and V and J calls were adopted from that table, with D and trimming inferred from the DNA. Among about 170,000 clones listed, 86% were seen once. V was trimmed by 0 bases and J by 0 bases, leaving 8 bases between them. This CDR3 is 15 amino acids long. CDR1 is MNHNY, CDR2 SVGAGI, per germline (reference sequence).

The rearrangement joins TRBV6-6 to TRBJ1-2; D not certain. Sequences were obtained from peripheral blood. This receptor was obtained from a woman of 80 years or more in a cohort sampled during active or convalescent COVID-19. CDR3 in DNA: TGTGCCAGCAGTTACTCGGCAGGCGCTAACTATGGCTACACCTTC. Translating it yields CASSYSAGANYGYTF.